The 22 T cell receptor beta chains reported below all come from one sample, sequenced in a study of cytomegalovirus exposure and HLA in healthy donors. PCR involved 60 Vbeta and 13 Jbeta primers. Some clones are missing from TCRdb's copy, which holds only in-frame ones; the method was immunoSEQ multiplex PCR. The profile shows more than 95,000 clones, 60% to 80% of them singletons. Sequencing was carried out using PBMCs. All receptors derive from a man aged 55 to 69 in good health and CMV-seropositive.

J is TRBJ1-3 and V is TRBV6-6; no clear D gene. CDR3 size: 13 residues. Germline loops: CDR1 MNHNY, CDR2 SVGAGI (reference sequence). Trimming cost V 4 bases and J 7 bases, with 11 bases left between them. CDR3 in DNA: TGTGCCAGCAGTTTGTTAAATCGGAACACCATATATTTT. This sequence encodes CASSLLNRNTIYF.

A single count supports this clone. The V call is TRBV5-1, the J call TRBJ1-3; TRBD1 is a possible D gene (6 bases). The V and J ends lost 0 bases and 3 bases respectively, with 10 bases between them. Germline CDR1 is SGHRS and CDR2 is YFSETQ. The CDR3 length is 15 residues. The CDR3 spells CASSLAKGVGNTIYF. The CDR3 nucleotides are TGCGCCAGCAGCTTGGCAAAGGGGGTTGGAAACACCATATATTTT. Full variable domain (rest looked up from reference TRBV5-1 and TRBJ1-3): KAGVTQTPRYLIKTRGQQVTLSCSPISGHRSVSWYQQTPGQGLQFLFEYFSETQRNKGNFPGRFSGRQFSNSRSEMNVSTLELGDSALYLCASSLAKGVGNTIYFGEGSWLTVV.

The CDR3 coding sequence is TGTGCCAGCAGCAACAGTCAGGGACAGGAGTGGACTGAAGCTTTCTTT. Protein sequence: CASSNSQGQEWTEAFF. The V and J genes are TRBV21-1 and TRBJ1-1; the table's D call, TRBD1, was not checked against the DNA. TRBV21-1 is assigned pseudogene status. This CDR3 has 16 residues.

This clone has more than one count but fewer than ten. The rearrangement joins TRBV6-6 to TRBJ2-3; TRBD2 is a possible D gene (6 bases). The V end was cut by 0 bases, the J end by 0 bases, with 10 bases between. CDR1 and CDR2 (germline): MNHNY, SVGAGI (reference sequence). CDR3 length: 16 residues. The CDR3 DNA is TGTGCCAGCAGTTACTCAGGCGGGATAAGCACAGATACGCAGTATTTT. This gives the protein CASSYSGGISTDTQYF.

This clone showed up just a few times. The chain recombines TRBV4-1 with TRBJ1-2; D not certain. The CDR3 runs 14 residues. The V gene's germline CDR1 is MGHRA and CDR2 YSYEKL. Trimming took 7 bases from V and 2 from J, leaving 14 bases between them. The CDR3 bases are TGCGCCAGCAACCCCGCGCCCGGGAACTATGGCTACACCTTC. It encodes CASNPAPGNYGYTF.

This rearrangement joins TRBV5-1 to TRBJ1-5, with a possible D match to TRBD1 (6 bases). In germline, CDR1 is SGHRS, CDR2 YFSETQ. V shed 0 bases and J shed 3 bases, with 13 bases lying between them. CDR3 length: 16 residues. The CDR3 protein is CASSLEGGASNQPQHF. The CDR3 region has the DNA TGCGCCAGCAGCTTGGAGGGGGGGGCGTCCAATCAGCCCCAGCATTTT. The full variable domain, in which reference TRBV5-1 and TRBJ1-5 provide the parts outside the CDR3, is KAGVTQTPRYLIKTRGQQVTLSCSPISGHRSVSWYQQTPGQGLQFLFEYFSETQRNKGNFPGRFSGRQFSNSRSEMNVSTLELGDSALYLCASSLEGGASNQPQHFGDGTRLSIL.

This chain uses TRBV5-1 with TRBJ2-5; 8 nucleotides match TRBD2. In germline, CDR1 is SGHRS, CDR2 YFSETQ. With 4 bases clipped from V and 2 bases from J, the junction kept 4 bases outside the gene matches. This CDR3 comprises 14 residues. The CDR3 DNA sequence: TGCGCCAGCAGCCCCCCGGGGGGGCAAGAGACCCAGTACTTC. As protein: CASSPPGGQETQYF.

The J gene is TRBJ2-5, the V gene TRBV7-9; 8 nucleotides match TRBD2. In germline, CDR1 is SEHNR, CDR2 FQNEAQ (reference sequence). The CDR3 totals 12 residues. The J segment lost 4 bases and the V segment lost 8 bases, leaving 3 bases of the junction unmatched. CDR3 residues: CASSSGGETQYF. The DNA for the CDR3 is TGTGCCAGCTCCAGCGGGGGAGAGACCCAGTACTTC.

The V call is TRBV12-5, the J call TRBJ2-7; TRBD2 matches at 13 bases. Germline V gene lookup returns CDR1 LGHNT and CDR2 FRNRAP. The CDR3 is 16 amino acids. The ends lost 4 bases at V and 1 base at J; junction bases unmatched: 4. The CDR3 nucleotides are TGTGCTAGTGGTTCAGGACTAGCGGGGGAATCCTACGAGCAGTACTTC. The encoded protein is CASGSGLAGESYEQYF.

The V call is TRBV6-1, the J call TRBJ1-6; a weak D match, TRBD1 (5 bases). Germline values: CDR1 MNHNS, CDR2 SASEGT. V was clipped by 6 bases and J by 7 bases, with 16 bases between them. The CDR3 consists of 15 residues. CDR3 DNA sequence: TGTGCCAGCAGGTGGGGACTCAACGGCAATTCACCCCTCCACTTT. Encoded protein: CASRWGLNGNSPLHF.

This clone occurred a few times. The same CDR3 also results from other DNA sequences found in this sample. V is TRBV6-5 and J is TRBJ1-2; no definite D call. Trimming took off 5 bases at V and 4 bases at J, with 8 bases between the two ends. The CDR3 contains 12 residues. Germline CDR1 and CDR2: MNHEY and SVGAGI. This chain's CDR3 is CASSPAAYGYTF. CDR3 bases: TGTGCCAGCAGTCCGGCGGCCTATGGCTACACCTTC.

This clone was seen just once. This chain joins TRBV5-1 and TRBJ1-3, with D unclear. The CDR3 loop spans 13 amino acids. Germline lookup yields CDR1 SGHRS and CDR2 YFSETQ. With 4 bases removed from V and 0 bases from J, the gap between germline ends came to 5 bases. This CDR3 is CASSVSSGNTIYF. CDR3 DNA: TGCGCCAGCAGCGTGAGCTCTGGAAACACCATATATTTT.

The gene calls are TRBV5-6 and TRBJ1-1; D is ambiguous. Trimming pared 0 bases from V and 8 bases from J, leaving 14 bases between. CDR3 size: 14 residues. Germline V gene data show CDR1 as SGHDT and CDR2 as YYEEEE. The CDR3 reads CASSLGPGSAEAFF. The CDR3 DNA sequence: TGTGCCAGCAGCTTGGGGCCCGGGAGCGCAGAAGCTTTCTTT.

This sequence joins TRBV5-1 and TRBJ2-1, with 7 bases identical to TRBD1. CDR1 SGHRS and CDR2 YFSETQ come from the germline V gene. The J segment lost 3 bases and the V segment lost 4 bases, leaving 10 bases of the junction unmatched. The CDR3 is 16 amino acids. The CDR3 loop is CASSRQLGGRYNEQFF. In DNA, the CDR3 is TGCGCCAGCAGCCGGCAATTAGGGGGCCGCTACAATGAGCAGTTCTTC.

The chain carries TRBV5-4 and TRBJ2-7; 7 nucleotides match TRBD1. V was pared by 0 bases and J by 0 bases, with 3 bases of the junction left unmatched. The CDR3 extends over 15 amino acids. The germline CDR1 and CDR2 sequences are SGHNT and YYREEE (reference sequence). The CDR3 DNA sequence: TGTGCCAGCAGCTTGGTAGGGACAGCCTCCTACGAGCAGTACTTC. Residues: CASSLVGTASYEQYF.

This chain connects TRBV5-1 to TRBJ2-2; 9 bases align to TRBD1. Germline CDR1 SGHRS, CDR2 YFSETQ. J was trimmed by 9 bases and V by 4 bases; bases with no gene match: 10. The CDR3 consists of 15 residues. CDR3 DNA: TGCGCCAGCAGCCTTCCGGGACAGGGTAGGCGGGAGCTGTTTTTT. Protein product: CASSLPGQGRRELFF.

V usage is TRBV29-1 and J usage is TRBJ1-5; 12 nucleotides agree with TRBD1. The V and J ends lost 6 bases and 5 bases, in that order; junction bases with no gene match: 8. CDR3 length: 15 amino acids. Germline V lookup: CDR1 SQVTM, CDR2 ANQGSEA. CDR3 sequence (DNA): TGCAGCGTGCTCACCGGGACAGGGGGCGATCAGCCCCAGCATTTT. This encodes CSVLTGTGGDQPQHF.

This clone was counted a few times. The chain is built from TRBV21-1 and TRBJ1-5; the table's D call, TRBD1, was not checked against the DNA. TRBV21-1 constitutes a pseudogene. There are 14 residues in the CDR3. The DNA of the CDR3 is TGTGCCAGCAGGACAGGGATCGAACTTCAGCCCCAGCATTTT. Protein product: CASRTGIELQPQHF.

The chain is built from TRBV10-3 and TRBJ2-2; perhaps TRBD1 as D (5 bases). V was shortened by 8 bases and J by 3 bases, with 13 bases between the two germline ends. The CDR3 consists of 14 residues. In germline, CDR1 is ENHRY, CDR2 SYGVKD. DNA for the CDR3: TGTGCCATCCGACAGAGGATGGACACCGGGGAGCTGTTTTTT. This sequence encodes CAIRQRMDTGELFF.

The gene calls are TRBV7-8 and TRBJ2-2; no firm D call. Trimming stripped 0 bases from V and 3 bases from J, with 5 bases between. Looked up from germline, CDR1 is SGHVS and CDR2 is FQNEAQ. This CDR3 contains 14 residues. The DNA of the CDR3 is TGTGCCAGCAGCTTAGCTAGTTACACCGGGGAGCTGTTTTTT. Translation gives CASSLASYTGELFF. Full variable domain (missing parts from reference TRBV7-8 and TRBJ2-2): GAGVSQSPRYKVAKRGQDVALRCDPISGHVSLFWYQQALGQGPEFLTYFQNEAQLDKSGLPSDRFFAERPEGSVSTLKIQRTQQEDSAVYLCASSLASYTGELFFGEGSRLTVL.

The rearrangement uses TRBV7-3 and TRBJ2-7, with 10 bases aligning to TRBD2. The length of the CDR3 is 16 residues. Germline CDR1 SGHTA, CDR2 FQGTGA. The V gene end was trimmed by 4 bases and the J gene end by 4 bases; junction bases not matched to a gene: 10. CDR3 in DNA: TGTGCCAGCAGCTCATCTAGCGGGGGCCTCGGTTACGAGCAGTACTTC. Residues: CASSSSSGGLGYEQYF.

The table lists this clone with a few counts. This chain connects TRBV11-3 to TRBJ1-5; maybe TRBD1 (5 bases). Germline V gene sequence: CDR1 SGHNT, CDR2 YENEEA. This CDR3 is 15 amino acids long. Trimming removed 2 bases at V and 5 bases at J, with 13 bases between. The CDR3 is CASSLQGFLDQPQHF. The DNA of the CDR3 is TGTGCCAGCAGCTTACAGGGATTTCTGGATCAGCCCCAGCATTTT.